This record covers a single T cell receptor (beta chain). Its specific antigen is unknown. The sample holds no much larger clone one base away, and base qualities are not on file. The collaborating institutions used their own protocols to collect whole blood in K2EDTA tubes. For TCRbeta analysis, collaborators shipped samples in one of three forms: frozen whole blood, isolated PBMCs, or DNA extracted from either of those sample types. TCRbeta CDR3 regions were amplified from genomic DNA by means of the immunoSEQ Assay, a bias-controlled multiplex PCR. The study's processing was this. Nucleated cell counts per sample were estimated from amplification of reference gene primers within the assay. To quantify the absolute abundance of each unique TCRbeta CDR3 rearrangement, sequence reads were collapsed and filtered. For each sample, productive Simpson clonality was calculated as the square root of Simpson's diversity index over productive rearrangements. This is the immuneACCESS table as TCRdb keeps it, with only in-frame sequences that have V and J called. A part of the clones is gone; compared with another copy, unresolved V genes explain less than half, and the rest is unexplained. V and J calls and clone size come straight from that table; D and trimming were deduced from the DNA. The sample yields some 70,000 clones; 80% to 90% were counted once. The ten biggest clones cover more than 1.4% of the sample.

The germline ends are 12 bases apart after V is trimmed by 7 bases and J by 0 bases. The CDR3 spans 14 residues, from the cysteine through the phenylalanine. Of the read, only the CDR3 DNA is kept; its 42 bases are in frame from base 1. Sequences SGHTA (CDR1) and FQGNSA (CDR2) are obtained from the germline V gene. The sample comes from a study of blood T cell repertoires in COVID-19 (dated by TCRdb to about 2020). For the wider study: Collaborator samples came from the United States, Italy and Spain and covered acute and convalescent phases of COVID-19. The repertoires were made available in a free public database intended to serve as a resource for research on the immune response to SARS-CoV-2. Where available, HLA class I and class II types were taken from metadata supplied by the sample provider and were not determined by assay-based typing. Subjects who had been exposed to COVID-19, were actively infected with it, or had recovered from it provided the deeply sampled blood TCRbeta repertoires that made up the dataset. The material from the prospective study consisted of cDNA or gDNA derived from T cells, B-cell-depleted T cells, or PBMCs. The sample metadata nearly always contained a de-identified subject ID, COVID-19 status, age in years and sex. The samples were drawn from the first 160 participants of the ongoing ImmuneRACE study and from some 1,300 subjects provided by 6 global collaborators. General conclusions and limits of the study: The amount of clinical and demographic metadata varied by source and participant and was provided uncurated.

This clonotype was obtained from a woman between 55 and 75 years old with acute or convalescent COVID-19. Sample: peripheral blood. The V and J segments used are TRBV7-2 and TRBJ1-1, and TRBD1 may be the D gene, going by 5 matching bases. The DNA sequence is given as TGTGCCAGCACTCTCAGGGCGCTGAACACTGAAGCTTTCTTT. Its translation reads: CASTLRALNTEAFF.